The 28 T cell receptor beta chains reported below all come from one sample, sequenced in a study of blood T cell repertoires in COVID-19. This table comes from immunoSEQ multiplex PCR, and its TCRdb copy is limited to in-frame clones, with some not included. Here the sample spans over 130,000 clones, over 80% being singletons. Sample: peripheral blood. The receptors come from a man aged 60 to 75 with active or convalescent COVID-19.

A few counts support this clone. The V gene is TRBV4-1, the J gene TRBJ2-7; D perhaps matches TRBD1 (6 bases). Trimming pared 1 base from V and 2 bases from J, leaving 6 bases between. The CDR3 runs to 13 residues. The germline V gene has CDR1 MGHRA and CDR2 YSYEKL. The CDR3 DNA reads as TGCGCCAGCAGCCAAGCAGGGGCCTACGAGCAGTACTTC. Encoded protein: CASSQAGAYEQYF.

The rearrangement joins TRBV5-5 to TRBJ2-3; the D gene is possibly TRBD2 (5 bases). This CDR3 is built from 13 residues. Germline V gene sequence: CDR1 SGHKS, CDR2 YYEKEE (reference sequence). V shed 3 bases and J shed 6 bases, with 11 bases lying between them. CDR3 in DNA: TGTGCCAGCAGCTCCCCCTCGGGGGATACGCAGTATTTT. Amino acid sequence: CASSSPSGDTQYF.

The CDR3 spells CAIAAPAMNTEAFF. As DNA, the CDR3 is TGTGCCATCGCGGCGCCCGCTATGAACACTGAAGCTTTCTTT. The V gene is TRBV28, the J gene TRBJ1-1; D is unclear. Trimming stripped 10 bases from V and 0 bases from J, with 15 bases between. This CDR3 has 14 residues. Germline CDR1 is MDHEN and CDR2 is SYDVKM.

The chain has TRBV28 and TRBJ1-1; D remains ambiguous. This CDR3 region has 15 residues. Trimming removed 2 bases at V and 2 bases at J, with 12 bases between. In germline, CDR1 is MDHEN, CDR2 SYDVKM. The CDR3 bases are TGTGCCAGCAGTTTAAGAGGCGGAGGAAACACTGAAGCTTTCTTT. Translating it yields CASSLRGGGNTEAFF.

The table lists this clone with a count of one. V usage is TRBV27 and J usage is TRBJ1-3; D is possibly TRBD1 (6 bases). V lost 5 bases and J 8 bases, leaving 13 bases between the germline ends. CDR3 size: 13 residues. CDR1 is MNHEY, CDR2 SMNVEV, per germline (reference sequence). The DNA for the CDR3 is TGTGCCAGCAGTCCCGACAGGACGGACACCATATATTTT. Protein product: CASSPDRTDTIYF.

V is TRBV18 and J is TRBJ1-2, with 10 positions matching TRBD1. Germline V gene data show CDR1 as KGHSH and CDR2 as LQKENI. The CDR3 contains 17 residues. V shed 1 base, J shed 7 bases, and the junction held 12 bases outside the gene matches. CDR3 sequence reads: CASSPRETGGALGGYTF. The CDR3 DNA reads as TGTGCCAGCTCACCACGTGAGACAGGGGGCGCCTTAGGTGGCTACACCTTC.

The chain uses TRBV7-2 and TRBJ2-2, with 9 bases lining up with TRBD1. The germline V gene has CDR1 SGHTA and CDR2 FQGNSA. The CDR3 loop spans 17 amino acids. V dropped 5 bases and J dropped 4; count of bases not matched to a gene: 11. The CDR3 DNA is TGTGCCAGCAGCCACCGGGACAGGGTCGTCGGCACCGGGGAGCTGTTTTTT. Translation: CASSHRDRVVGTGELFF. Complete variable domain (other parts from reference TRBV7-2 and TRBJ2-2): GAGVSQSPSNKVTEKGKDVELRCDPISGHTALYWYRQSLGQGLEFLIYFQGNSAPDKSGLPSDRFSAERTGGSVSTLTIQRTQQEDSAVYLCASSHRDRVVGTGELFFGEGSRLTVL.

The chain employs TRBV19 and TRBJ2-3; 7 bases agree with TRBD1. J lost 1 base, V lost 5 bases, and 9 bases had no gene match. The CDR3 length is 16 residues. The germline gives CDR1 LNHDA, CDR2 SQIVND (reference sequence). The CDR3 DNA is TGTGCCAGTAGTTTCCCGACAGGGTCAGGCACAGATACGCAGTATTTT. It codes for CASSFPTGSGTDTQYF.

This chain uses TRBV10-3 with TRBJ1-1; perhaps TRBD1 as D (6 bases). Trimming pared 10 bases from V and 4 bases from J, leaving 13 bases between. Germline V CDR1 and CDR2: ENHRY, SYGVKD. CDR3 length: 12 amino acids. As DNA, the CDR3 is TGTGCCAGCGAGAGGGGGGGCACTGAAGCTTTCTTT. Translation: CASERGGTEAFF.

The V call is TRBV27, the J call TRBJ2-4; no clear D gene. The CDR3 spans 16 residues. Germline assignment: CDR1 MNHEY and CDR2 SMNVEV (reference sequence). Trimming left V 0 bases short and J 0 bases short, with 9 bases between. The CDR3 is CASSLSPGLAKNIQYF. The CDR3 DNA follows: TGTGCCAGCAGTTTATCGCCTGGGCTAGCCAAAAACATTCAGTACTTC.

The CDR3 nucleotides read TGTGCCAGCAGTTTACCAGGACAGGGTAATAATGAAAAACTGTTTTTT. It is translated as CASSLPGQGNNEKLFF. The chain has TRBV28 and TRBJ1-4; 8 bases align to TRBD1. The J segment lost 4 bases and the V segment lost 2 bases, leaving 6 bases of the junction unmatched. CDR1 is MDHEN and CDR2 is SYDVKM in the germline V gene. This CDR3 comprises 16 residues. The full variable domain, completed using reference TRBV28 and TRBJ1-4, is DVKVTQSSRYLVKRTGEKVFLECVQDMDHENMFWYRQDPGLGLRLIYFSYDVKMKEKGDIPEGYSVSREKKERFSLILESASTNQTSMYLCASSLPGQGNNEKLFFGSGTQLSVL.

V gene TRBV29-1 combines with J gene TRBJ2-3; the D gene is possibly TRBD1 (6 bases). Germline V CDR1 and CDR2: SQVTM, ANQGSEA. The CDR3 totals 13 residues. The germline V and J ends were trimmed by 6 bases and 0 bases, with 10 bases remaining between them. The CDR3 spells CSVAGASTDTQYF. As DNA, the CDR3 is TGCAGCGTAGCAGGGGCTAGCACAGATACGCAGTATTTT.

About this clone itself: Other DNA variants within this sample encode the same CDR3. The chain combines TRBV28 with TRBJ1-5, with D uncertain. The CDR3 sequence is 13 residues long. The ends were cut back, 5 bases at V and 0 bases at J, with 5 bases in the middle. The germline V gene encodes CDR1 MDHEN and CDR2 SYDVKM. CDR3 loop: CASSPDSNQPQHF. As DNA, the CDR3 is TGTGCCAGCAGTCCAGATAGCAATCAGCCCCAGCATTTT.

This clone came up once. This sequence joins TRBV5-4 and TRBJ1-3, with TRBD1 matching 7 bases. Per germline, CDR1 SGHNT and CDR2 YYREEE (reference sequence). Losses at the gene ends were 2 bases for V and 2 bases for J; bases not matched to a gene: 4. The CDR3 runs to 15 residues. The CDR3 DNA is TGTGCCAGCAGCTTTTGGGGACAGACTGGAAACACCATATATTTT. The encoded protein is CASSFWGQTGNTIYF.

This clone was seen once. The genes are TRBV20-1 and TRBJ2-7; 11 nucleotides agree with TRBD2. CDR3 length: 15 amino acids. Trimming removed 3 bases from V and 2 bases from J; junction bases left unmatched: 6. The V gene's germline CDR1 is DFQATT and CDR2 SNEGSKA (reference sequence). For the CDR3, the DNA is TGCAGTGCTAGTACCGGGACTAGCGGTCCCTACGAGCAGTACTTC. Translation: CSASTGTSGPYEQYF.

The chain joins TRBV5-1 to TRBJ1-5, with 8 positions matching TRBD1. The V gene end was trimmed by 3 bases and the J gene end by 2 bases; junction bases not matched to a gene: 1. This CDR3 is 14 amino acids long. Germline V CDR1 and CDR2: SGHRS, YFSETQ. The CDR3 region is CASSSGQGNQPQHF. CDR3 DNA: TGCGCCAGCAGCTCGGGACAGGGCAATCAGCCCCAGCATTTT.

V usage is TRBV19 and J usage is TRBJ1-1, with D possibly TRBD1 on 5 matching bases. Trimming removed 6 bases at V and 0 bases at J, with 8 bases between. CDR1 and CDR2 (germline): LNHDA, SQIVND (reference sequence). This CDR3 has 13 residues. The CDR3 nucleotides read TGTGCCAGTAGCTTGACAGTGAACACTGAAGCTTTCTTT. It codes for CASSLTVNTEAFF. Looking up the rest from reference TRBV19 and TRBJ1-1 gives the full variable domain: DGGITQSPKYLFRKEGQNVTLSCEQNLNHDAMYWYRQDPGQGLRLIYYSQIVNDFQKGDIAEGYSVSREKKESFPLTVTSAQKNPTAFYLCASSLTVNTEAFFGQGTRLTVV.

The CDR3 here is CASSDRGEAFF. Written as DNA, the CDR3 is TGCGCCAGCAGTGACAGGGGTGAAGCTTTCTTT. The V gene is TRBV10-1, the J gene TRBJ1-1, with a weak D call TRBD1 (6 bases). From germline, CDR1 is WNHNN and CDR2 SYGVQD (reference sequence). The CDR3 totals 11 residues. With 3 bases removed from V and 7 bases from J, the gap between germline ends came to 6 bases.

The chain links TRBV10-3 to TRBJ1-3; D uncertain. This CDR3 comprises 17 residues. V was cut by 0 bases and J by 0 bases, with 12 bases left in between. Germline values: CDR1 ENHRY, CDR2 SYGVKD. The CDR3 is CAISESPAAGSGNTIYF. The CDR3 DNA sequence: TGTGCCATCAGTGAGTCGCCGGCGGCGGGCTCTGGAAACACCATATATTTT.

A few counts support this clone. V gene TRBV11-2 combines with J gene TRBJ2-2, with D tentatively TRBD1 (5 bases). V lost 2 bases and J 3 bases, leaving 13 bases between the germline ends. CDR3 length: 16 residues. Looked up from germline, CDR1 is SGHAT and CDR2 is FQNNGV. The DNA of the CDR3 is TGTGCCAGCAGCTTAAGGGCAGGGATCTACACCGGGGAGCTGTTTTTT. Translated, it gives CASSLRAGIYTGELFF.

Notes on this clone: It is unclear where the CDR3 begins or ends on the DNA, so no DNA is shown, and the CDR3 is as TCRdb lists it. The CDR3 protein is CASSPVGTGTFGYF. The genes are TRBV18 and TRBJ2-7; TRBD1 is the table's D call, not checked against the DNA. CDR1 is KGHSH, CDR2 LQKENI, per germline. With termini counted, the CDR3 has 14 amino acids.

This chain links TRBV6-1 with TRBJ2-3; D is possibly TRBD2 (6 bases). Germline CDR1 is MNHNS and CDR2 is SASEGT. Trimming shortened V by 5 bases and J by 7 bases, and 10 bases separated the two germline ends. This CDR3 spans 12 amino acids. CDR3: CASSPEGNTQYF. CDR3 in DNA: TGTGCCAGCAGTCCGGAGGGGAATACGCAGTATTTT.

On this clone itself: Other nucleotide sequences from this sample produce the same CDR3. The chain combines TRBV18 with TRBJ2-7; TRBD1 might be the D (6 bases). Germline CDR1 KGHSH, CDR2 LQKENI. The CDR3 contains 14 residues. The ends were cut back, 3 bases at V and 3 bases at J, with 12 bases in the middle. The CDR3 loop is CASSPQGLSYEQYF. CDR3 sequence (DNA): TGTGCCAGCTCACCCCAGGGGTTAAGCTACGAGCAGTACTTC.

The chain couples TRBV7-8 to TRBJ2-7; D is possibly TRBD2 (6 bases). The length of the CDR3 is 15 residues. Trimming left V 1 base short and J 5 bases short, with 15 bases between. Germline V lookup: CDR1 SGHVS, CDR2 FQNEAQ. In DNA, the CDR3 is TGTGCCAGCAGCTTAGTATCCGGGAGACTCAACGAGCAGTACTTC. Protein sequence: CASSLVSGRLNEQYF.

This chain uses TRBV6-5 with TRBJ2-3, with 8 bases that match TRBD1. This CDR3 comprises 13 residues. V trimming: 6 bases; J trimming: 6 bases; junction bases outside the gene matches: 5. Germline CDR1 MNHEY, CDR2 SVGAGI. CDR3 sequence reads: CASRQGAVDTQYF. The DNA for the CDR3 is TGTGCCAGCAGGCAGGGGGCAGTCGATACGCAGTATTTT.

This sequence joins TRBV19 and TRBJ1-3, with TRBD1 as a possible D gene (5 bases). Trimming shortened V by 4 bases and J by 2 bases, and 9 bases separated the two germline ends. Germline V gene lookup returns CDR1 LNHDA and CDR2 SQIVND (reference sequence). The CDR3 length is 14 residues. The CDR3 DNA reads TGTGCCAGTAGTAGGGGCAGAGCTGGAAACACCATATATTTT. Protein: CASSRGRAGNTIYF.

V and J are TRBV18 and TRBJ1-2; D call uncertain. V lost 1 base and J 8 bases, leaving 11 bases between the germline ends. CDR1 is KGHSH, CDR2 LQKENI, per germline. This CDR3 is built from 13 residues. The CDR3 DNA reads TGTGCCAGCTCACCACGGGCCGAAGGCGGCTACACCTTC. This codes for CASSPRAEGGYTF.

The chain uses TRBV24-1 and TRBJ2-3, with TRBD2 as a possible D gene (6 bases). Looked up from germline, CDR1 is KGHDR and CDR2 is SFDVKD. The CDR3 runs 16 residues. V shed 2 bases and J shed 4 bases, with 15 bases lying between them. CDR3 residues: CATSDSPGTGADTQYF. CDR3 DNA: TGTGCCACCAGTGATTCCCCCGGGACGGGGGCAGATACGCAGTATTTT.